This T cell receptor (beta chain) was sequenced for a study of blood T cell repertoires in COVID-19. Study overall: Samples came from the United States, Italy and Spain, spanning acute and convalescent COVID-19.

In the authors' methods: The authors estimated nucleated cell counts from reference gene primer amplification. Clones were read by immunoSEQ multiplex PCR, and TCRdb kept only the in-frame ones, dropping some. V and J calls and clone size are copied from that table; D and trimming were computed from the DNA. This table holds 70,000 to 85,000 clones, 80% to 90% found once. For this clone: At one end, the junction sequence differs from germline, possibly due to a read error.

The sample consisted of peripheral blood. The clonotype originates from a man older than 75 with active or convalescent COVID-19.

DNA of the CDR3: TGTGCCAGCAGCCAGGACAGGGATCTACTTTTC. Its translation is CASSQDRDLLF. This rearrangement joins TRBV11-1 to TRBJ2-7; 8 nucleotides agree with TRBD1. The CDR3 totals 11 residues. CDR1 is SGHAT and CDR2 is FQDESV in the germline V gene (reference sequence). The whole variable domain, remainder taken from reference TRBV11-1 and TRBJ2-7, is EAEVAQSPRYKITEKSQAVAFWCDPISGHATLYWYRQILGQGPELLVQFQDESVVDDSQLPKDRFSAERLKGVDSTLKIQPAELGDSAMYLCASSQDRDLLFGPGTRLTVT.